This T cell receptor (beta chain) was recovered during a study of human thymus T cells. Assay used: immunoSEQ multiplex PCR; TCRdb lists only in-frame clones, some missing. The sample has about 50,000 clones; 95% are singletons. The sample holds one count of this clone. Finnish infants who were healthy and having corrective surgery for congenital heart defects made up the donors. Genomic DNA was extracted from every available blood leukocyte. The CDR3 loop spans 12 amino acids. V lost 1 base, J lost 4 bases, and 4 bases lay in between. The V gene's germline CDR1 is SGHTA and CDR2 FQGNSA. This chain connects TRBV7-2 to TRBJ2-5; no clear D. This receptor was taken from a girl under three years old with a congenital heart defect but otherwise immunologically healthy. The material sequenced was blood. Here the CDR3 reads CASSLETETQYF. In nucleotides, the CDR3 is TGTGCCAGCAGCTTAGAGACAGAGACCCAGTACTTC. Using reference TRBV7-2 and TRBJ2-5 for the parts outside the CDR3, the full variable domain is GAGVSQSPSNKVTEKGKDVELRCDPISGHTALYWYRQSLGQGLEFLIYFQGNSAPDKSGLPSDRFSAERTGGSVSTLTIQRTQQEDSAVYLCASSLETETQYFGPGTRLLVL.